This T cell receptor (beta chain) is drawn from a study of cytotoxic CD8 clonotypes in ibrutinib-treated CLL. General study points: Clonality correlated strongly with circulating CD8+ T cells and exceeded age-matched healthy donors at baseline.

Note on this clone: Antigen: not known.

Generated by immunoSEQ multiplex PCR, the TCRdb table keeps only in-frame clones and is missing some. This sample carries about 76,000 clones, over 65% of them seen once, and the ten largest clones take around 36%. Libraries of TCR beta were made from approximately 2 micrograms of genomic DNA that came from cryopreserved PBMCs. Deletions cut 8 bases from V and 0 bases from J, with 17 bases between. The germline CDR1 and CDR2 sequences are GTSNPN and SVGIG (reference sequence). This CDR3 has 14 amino acids. Here the sequenced sample was PBMCs, taken after 24 months of ibrutinib treatment. This TCR derives from a human donor with chronic lymphocytic leukemia. This chain uses TRBV30 with TRBJ2-7; D is tentatively TRBD1 or TRBD2 (5 bases each). The CDR3 protein is CAHSGTRTSYEQYF. The CDR3 DNA reads as TGTGCCCACTCCGGGACCCGCACCTCCTACGAGCAGTACTTC.